This T cell receptor beta chain was recorded in a study of tumor-infiltrating lymphocytes in primary liver carcinoma. Study conclusions and caveats: Blood fell significantly below tumors in its top-250-clone fraction (p = 0.039).

TCR beta cDNA was prepared out of roughly 490 ng total RNA by means of a constant-region primer. Three nested multiplex PCR rounds, a slightly modified ARM-PCR method, built the TCR beta libraries. PCR rounds one and two used TRBV1-TRBV30 forward primers with a C-beta reverse primer for approximately 10 cycles each. TCRdb reprocessed the multiplex PCR reads via MiXCR and lists one record per CDR3 protein. Of tens of thousands of distinct CDR3 sequences listed, 60% to 75% are singletons. The count of this clonotype is one. Its antigen remains unknown. Relative to the germline gene, one junction end is altered; a read error may explain this. This CDR3 is built from 19 residues. Germline-derived CDR1 and CDR2 are SGHAT and FQDESV (reference sequence). It was from about 19-30 mg of unsorted bulk tissue that RNA and DNA were co-extracted. Every tumor was sampled at five separate regions.

The gene calls are TRBV11-1 and TRBJ2-5, with D perhaps TRBD2 (5 bases). This sequence originates from a man aged 40-50 years with primary liver carcinoma and hepatitis B virus infection. Sequencing was carried out using liver tumor tissue from sampling region 1. Subset described: tumor region T1, superior pole. For the CDR3, the DNA is TGTGCCAGCAGCCCGCCCCCGGAGGTGATGAATGACTTCCAAGTGACCCAGTACTTC. It encodes CASSPPPEVMNDFQVTQYF.